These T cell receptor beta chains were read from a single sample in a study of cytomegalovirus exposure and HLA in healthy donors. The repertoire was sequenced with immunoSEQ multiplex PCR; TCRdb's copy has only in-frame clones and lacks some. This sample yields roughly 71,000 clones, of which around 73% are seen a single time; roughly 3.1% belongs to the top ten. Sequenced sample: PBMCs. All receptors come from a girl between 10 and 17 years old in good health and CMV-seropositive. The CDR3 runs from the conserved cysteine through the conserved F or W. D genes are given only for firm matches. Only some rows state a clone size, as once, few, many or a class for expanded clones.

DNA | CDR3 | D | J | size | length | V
TGTGCCACCACACGACAGGCTGGTCAGCCCCAGCATTTT | CATTRQAGQPQHF | - | TRBJ1-5 | - | 13 | TRBV19
TGTGCCAGCAGTGGACAGGGAGGACAGCCCCAGCATTTT | CASSGQGGQPQHF | TRBD1 | TRBJ1-5 | - | 13 | TRBV28
TGTGCCAGCAGTGAATTAGCGGCTAACTATGGCTACACCTTC | CASSELAANYGYTF | - | TRBJ1-2 | - | 14 | TRBV6-1
TGTGCCAGCAGTTTGGGGCAGGATAGCAATCAGCCCCAGCATTTT | CASSLGQDSNQPQHF | - | TRBJ1-5 | - | 15 | TRBV28
TGTGCCAGCAGCTTCGCTCCCGGCAATGAGCAGTTCTTC | CASSFAPGNEQFF | - | TRBJ2-1 | once | 13 | TRBV7-9
TGTGCCAGCAGTTTACTAGCGGGAGCTTCCGAGCAGTACTTC | CASSLLAGASEQYF | TRBD2 | TRBJ2-7 | - | 14 | TRBV28
TGTGCCAGCAGTGCTAGGACAATGGGGAAAAACACCATATATTTT | CASSARTMGKNTIYF | - | TRBJ1-3 | - | 15 | TRBV6-1
TGTGCCAGCATTCTTCGGGTGAAATCACCCCTCCACTTT | CASILRVKSPLHF | - | TRBJ1-6 | - | 13 | TRBV6-4
TGTGCCAGCACCTGGGACAGGGGCACCGGGGAGCTGTTTTTT | CASTWDRGTGELFF | TRBD1 | TRBJ2-2 | few | 14 | TRBV7-2
TGTGCCAGCAGCCGGACTCAGGGGGCCGAGACCCAGTACTTC | CASSRTQGAETQYF | TRBD1 | TRBJ2-5 | - | 14 | TRBV14
TGCGCCAGCAGCTTGGTGTCAGGGGGATACGAAGCCACTGAAGCTTTCTTT | CASSLVSGGYEATEAFF | TRBD1 | TRBJ1-1 | - | 17 | TRBV5-1
TGTGCCAGCAGCCAAGTATACGAGCAGTACTTC | CASSQVYEQYF | - | TRBJ2-7 | once | 11 | TRBV14
TGTGCCAGCAGCCCCCTGACAGGTTTAGAGGAGCAGTACTTC | CASSPLTGLEEQYF | - | TRBJ2-7 | few | 14 | TRBV5-6
TGTGCCAGCAGTGGATCGGTGGGTGGTGCGGACTCCCCCTACGAGCAGTACTTC | CASSGSVGGADSPYEQYF | - | TRBJ2-7 | - | 18 | TRBV25-1
TGTGCCAGCAACTTAGGAGTCTATGGCTACACCTTC | CASNLGVYGYTF | - | TRBJ1-2 | - | 12 | TRBV2
TGTGCCTGGGGGGGACAGTCCTACGAGCAGTACTTC | CAWGGQSYEQYF | TRBD1 | TRBJ2-7 | - | 12 | TRBV30
TGTGCCAGCTACGAAAACTTTTACGAGCAGTACTTC | CASYENFYEQYF | - | TRBJ2-7 | - | 12 | TRBV6-5
TGCAGCGTTGGGGAGGGTTCGAACACCGGGGAGCTGTTTTTT | CSVGEGSNTGELFF | TRBD2 | TRBJ2-2 | - | 14 | TRBV29-1
TGTGCCAGCAGCCCTCTAACGGGGGTCGCGGTGAGGAATGAGCAGTTCTTC | CASSPLTGVAVRNEQFF | - | TRBJ2-1 | - | 17 | TRBV4-2
TGTGCCAGCAGCTTAGCGAGGCTTAGTTCGAATCAGCCCCAGCATTTT | CASSLARLSSNQPQHF | - | TRBJ1-5 | once | 16 | TRBV7-8
TGCGCCAGCAGTGAAGTTTCTAGCGGGCAGGAGACCCAGTACTTC | CASSEVSSGQETQYF | TRBD2 | TRBJ2-5 | - | 15 | TRBV10-2
TGTGCCATCAGTGAGTCACAGGGGGCGTCCTACGAGCAGTACTTC | CAISESQGASYEQYF | TRBD1 | TRBJ2-7 | - | 15 | TRBV10-3
TGCGCCAGCAGTGATCGGCGACGCGGCACTGAAGCTTTCTTT | CASSDRRRGTEAFF | - | TRBJ1-1 | - | 14 | TRBV10-2
TGTGCCAGCAGCCGCACGGAGGGAAACAATGAGCAGTTCTTC | CASSRTEGNNEQFF | - | TRBJ2-1 | - | 14 | TRBV7-9
TGTGCCAGCTCACCAATGAGGGCGGAAAAACTGTTTTTT | CASSPMRAEKLFF | - | TRBJ1-4 | - | 13 | TRBV18
TGTGCCAGCAGCAAACCGGACAGAGTTAATGAAAAACTGTTTTTT | CASSKPDRVNEKLFF | - | TRBJ1-4 | few | 15 | TRBV27
TGTGCCAGCTCACCACTCCCAGACCCAACTAGCGGGAGGGCCTACGAGCAGTACTTC | CASSPLPDPTSGRAYEQYF | TRBD2 | TRBJ2-7 | few | 19 | TRBV18
TGCGCCAGCACGACCGGGACTAGCGGATACGAGCAGTACTTC | CASTTGTSGYEQYF | TRBD2 | TRBJ2-7 | - | 14 | TRBV5-1
TGTGCCAGCAGCTTAGGTTTCCGGGACGAGCAGTACTTC | CASSLGFRDEQYF | - | TRBJ2-7 | - | 13 | TRBV7-9
TGTGCCAGCAGCTTGAGACTTAAAGAGACCCAGTACTTC | CASSLRLKETQYF | - | TRBJ2-5 | - | 13 | TRBV5-6
TGTGCCAGCAGTTTATCGGCAAGTCATAACTATGGCTACACCTTC | CASSLSASHNYGYTF | - | TRBJ1-2 | - | 15 | TRBV27
TGCGCCAGCAGTGATGGCCGGAGTGGCTACACCTTC | CASSDGRSGYTF | - | TRBJ1-2 | - | 12 | TRBV10-1
TGTGCCTGGAGTGGAGCGAATGAGCAGTTCTTC | CAWSGANEQFF | - | TRBJ2-1 | - | 11 | TRBV30
TGTGCCTGGAGTGTACGAGGGAGGACTGAAGCTTTCTTT | CAWSVRGRTEAFF | - | TRBJ1-1 | - | 13 | TRBV30
TGTGCCAGTAGTATGGAGGCTAGCACAGATACGCAGTATTTT | CASSMEASTDTQYF | - | TRBJ2-3 | - | 14 | TRBV19
TGTGCCATCAAAGGACAGGAAACCTACGAGCAGTACTTC | CAIKGQETYEQYF | TRBD1 | TRBJ2-7 | - | 13 | TRBV10-3
TGTGCCAGTAGTATCCGGAACACTGAAGCTTTCTTT | CASSIRNTEAFF | - | TRBJ1-1 | - | 12 | TRBV19
TGTGCCAGCGTCGGTAGCTCCTACGAGCAGTACTTC | CASVGSSYEQYF | - | TRBJ2-7 | - | 12 | TRBV5-5
TGTGCCAGCAGCCTTGCGCCGGGACAGCTGAACACTGAAGCTTTCTTT | CASSLAPGQLNTEAFF | TRBD1 | TRBJ1-1 | once | 16 | TRBV6-9
TGTGCCAGCAGTGATGGGGGACAACACAATGAGCAGTTCTTC | CASSDGGQHNEQFF | - | TRBJ2-1 | few | 14 | TRBV25-1
TGTGCCAGCAGCTTCTCCGGGACAGGAGGGATCGACGAGCAGTACTTC | CASSFSGTGGIDEQYF | TRBD1 | TRBJ2-7 | few | 16 | TRBV7-9
TGTGCCAGCAGCTTAGCGACTGGTAGCCAGAACACTGAAGCTTTCTTT | CASSLATGSQNTEAFF | - | TRBJ1-1 | - | 16 | TRBV7-2
TGTGCCAGCAGTTTGCCCGGGAATGAGCAGTTCTTC | CASSLPGNEQFF | - | TRBJ2-1 | - | 12 | TRBV28
TGTGCCTGGAGTGGACTAGCGGGAGTCTACGAGCAGTACTTC | CAWSGLAGVYEQYF | TRBD2 | TRBJ2-7 | - | 14 | TRBV30
TGCGCCAGCAGCTTTTCCCCTCTGACAGGGGGATTGACAGATACGCAGTATTTT | CASSFSPLTGGLTDTQYF | TRBD1 | TRBJ2-3 | - | 18 | TRBV5-1
TGTGCCAGCAGTGACCCGGGGGGGACCTATGGCTACACCTTC | CASSDPGGTYGYTF | - | TRBJ1-2 | - | 14 | TRBV6-5
TGTGCCAGCAGCGGGGGCTTAGCGAGCTCCTACAATGAGCAGTTCTTC | CASSGGLASSYNEQFF | - | TRBJ2-1 | - | 16 | TRBV7-2
TGTGCCAGCAGCGTAGTGCCGGGAGTTGAGCAGTTCTTC | CASSVVPGVEQFF | - | TRBJ2-1 | - | 13 | TRBV9
TGTGCCAGCAGCAGCGAAGAGACCCAGTACTTC | CASSSEETQYF | - | TRBJ2-5 | once | 11 | TRBV7-8
TGTGCCAGCTCGGTTACCGGCGGCGATCAGCCCCAGCATTTT | CASSVTGGDQPQHF | - | TRBJ1-5 | - | 14 | TRBV18
TGTGCCAGCAGCGAGAGCGGGAGAAGCGAGCAGTACTTC | CASSESGRSEQYF | TRBD2 | TRBJ2-7 | - | 13 | TRBV9
TGTGCCAGCCAAGACAGGGGACGTTTAGACAATGAGCAGTTCTTC | CASQDRGRLDNEQFF | TRBD1 | TRBJ2-1 | - | 15 | TRBV6-6
TGTGCCAGCAGTCGGGACAGGGGCTACTATGGCTACACCTTC | CASSRDRGYYGYTF | TRBD1 | TRBJ1-2 | - | 14 | TRBV28
TGTGCCTGGAGTGTATCCCTGAGCTATGGCTACACCTTC | CAWSVSLSYGYTF | - | TRBJ1-2 | - | 13 | TRBV30
TGTGCCAGCAGACCGACAGGACACGGCTACACCTTC | CASRPTGHGYTF | - | TRBJ1-2 | - | 12 | TRBV2